This passage covers 20 T cell receptor beta chains from one sample sequenced in a study of OX40 agonist ivuxolimab in advanced cancers. The library was generated by the immunoSEQ multiplex PCR assay. TCRdb carries this immuneACCESS record with in-frame sequences only. Its versions omit some clonotypes, under half of them owing to an unresolved V gene in the studies checked, with the rest unexplained. The sample includes roughly 110,000 clones, with 91% observed a single time. The top ten hold about 1.2% of the sample. Specimen: CD4+ or CD8+ T cells sorted from blood, collected in a trial of the OX40 agonist ivuxolimab. These receptors were collected from an adult with an advanced solid tumor such as melanoma, head and neck, liver or kidney cancer.

This sequence joins TRBV11-2 and TRBJ2-5; 9 nucleotides line up with TRBD2. The DNA end favors TRBJ2-7, so the J call may be wrong. The CDR3 totals 14 residues. Germline V CDR1 and CDR2: SGHAT, FQNNGV. DNA of the CDR3: TGTGCCAGCAGCTTCGGGACTAGCAGGTACGAGCAGTACTTC. Translation gives CASSFGTSRYEQYF.

The genes are TRBV6-5 and TRBJ2-2; 10 positions match TRBD2. The germline gives CDR1 MNHEY, CDR2 SVGAGI. The CDR3 is 15 residues long. Trimming removed 5 bases from V and 7 bases from J; junction bases left unmatched: 7. CDR3 in amino acids: CASSLLAGLNGELFF. The CDR3 DNA sequence: TGTGCCAGCAGTCTACTAGCGGGATTGAACGGGGAGCTGTTTTTT.

This chain uses TRBV6-6 with TRBJ2-2; D is unresolved. This CDR3 is built from 11 residues. Per germline, CDR1 MNHNY and CDR2 SVGAGI (reference sequence). V gave up 6 bases and J gave up 9 bases, with 8 bases separating them. CDR3 nucleotides: TGTGCCAGCAGGCCCGGATGGGAGCTGTTTTTT. Its protein is CASRPGWELFF.

The J gene is TRBJ2-2, the V gene TRBV19, with TRBD2 matching over 9 bases. Germline-derived CDR1 and CDR2 are LNHDA and SQIVND (reference sequence). V lost 4 bases and J lost 4; bases outside the gene matches: 10. The CDR3 is 17 amino acids. The CDR3 loop is CASSRTSSGTATGELFF. The CDR3 region has the DNA TGTGCCAGTAGTAGAACATCTAGCGGGACTGCCACCGGGGAGCTGTTTTTT.

This sequence joins TRBV29-1 and TRBJ2-2; D might be TRBD2 (5 bases). Per the germline V gene, CDR1 is SQVTM and CDR2 is ANQGSEA. The CDR3 contains 16 residues. The ends were cut back, 1 base at V and 0 bases at J, with 12 bases in the middle. CDR3 sequence: CSVEVLRASNTGELFF. CDR3 nucleotide sequence: TGCAGCGTTGAAGTCTTGCGGGCCTCGAACACCGGGGAGCTGTTTTTT.

The J gene is TRBJ1-1, the V gene TRBV19, with a weak D call TRBD1 (5 bases). V was pared by 7 bases and J by 0 bases, with 12 bases between. Germline V CDR1 and CDR2: LNHDA, SQIVND (reference sequence). CDR3 length: 14 amino acids. Written as DNA, the CDR3 is TGTGCCAGTACCCACGGGGGGTTGAACACTGAAGCTTTCTTT. Protein sequence: CASTHGGLNTEAFF. The variable domain in full, completed from reference TRBV19 and TRBJ1-1, reads DGGITQSPKYLFRKEGQNVTLSCEQNLNHDAMYWYRQDPGQGLRLIYYSQIVNDFQKGDIAEGYSVSREKKESFPLTVTSAQKNPTAFYLCASTHGGLNTEAFFGQGTRLTVV.

This clone has more than one count but fewer than ten. This chain uses TRBV11-2 with TRBJ1-1; no clear D. The germline CDR1 and CDR2 sequences are SGHAT and FQNNGV. This CDR3 spans 15 amino acids. V was clipped by 2 bases and J by 0 bases, with 10 bases between them. In DNA form, the CDR3 reads TGTGCCAGCAGCTTACTACTGACGGTGAACACTGAAGCTTTCTTT. Amino acid sequence: CASSLLLTVNTEAFF.

The chain links TRBV28 to TRBJ2-7; a weak D match, TRBD1 (5 bases). The CDR3 spans 16 residues. The germline gives CDR1 MDHEN, CDR2 SYDVKM. Between the trimmed V and J ends, which lost 4 bases and 0 bases, there was a span of 16 bases. The chain's CDR3 is CASSWAGSLASYEQYF. CDR3 bases: TGTGCCAGCAGTTGGGCAGGGTCGTTAGCCTCCTACGAGCAGTACTTC.

This rearrangement joins TRBV4-3 to TRBJ2-5; the D gene could be TRBD1 or TRBD2 (5 bases each). Deletions cut 4 bases from V and 5 bases from J, with 17 bases between. The CDR3 has 15 amino acids. Germline CDR1 and CDR2: LGHNA and YSLEER. The chain's CDR3 is CASSLWDQGRETQYF. The CDR3 DNA reads as TGCGCCAGCAGCCTCTGGGACCAAGGAAGGGAGACCCAGTACTTC.

This clone was seen a single time. J is TRBJ1-3 and V is TRBV7-8, with 7 positions matching TRBD1. Germline assignment: CDR1 SGHVS and CDR2 FQNEAQ. The trim removed 6 bases at V and 5 bases at J, leaving 16 bases unmatched. The CDR3 spans 17 residues. The DNA for the CDR3 is TGTGCCAGCAGTCAGGGACAGTCTCAGCATCCCCGAAACACCATATATTTT. Its protein product is CASSQGQSQHPRNTIYF.

This chain joins TRBV19 and TRBJ2-3; 8 positions match TRBD2. Germline lookup yields CDR1 LNHDA and CDR2 SQIVND (reference sequence). The CDR3 totals 16 residues. Trimming at V came to 5 bases and at J to 2 bases, leaving 9 bases not matched to a gene. The CDR3 is CASSPWLAGYTDTQYF. The CDR3 nucleotides are TGTGCCAGTAGTCCCTGGTTAGCGGGGTACACAGATACGCAGTATTTT.

Here the CDR3 reads CASSFRASGGRVTEAFF. The DNA of the CDR3 is TGCGCCAGCAGCTTTAGGGCATCGGGGGGCCGAGTGACTGAAGCTTTCTTT. The chain joins TRBV5-1 to TRBJ1-1; possible D gene TRBD1, 6 bases. CDR3 size: 17 residues. V was pared by 2 bases and J by 5 bases, with 22 bases between. CDR1 is SGHRS and CDR2 is YFSETQ in the germline V gene.

Remarks on this clone: The sample contains more than one DNA sequence encoding this CDR3. The CDR3 coding sequence is TGCGCCAGCAGCCAACAGGGGGCGGGAAATCAGCCCCAGCATTTT. This encodes CASSQQGAGNQPQHF. The chain carries TRBV4-1 and TRBJ1-5; 8 bases fit TRBD1. Germline lookup yields CDR1 MGHRA and CDR2 YSYEKL. V lost 2 bases, J lost 4 bases, and 4 bases stayed unmatched. The CDR3 has 15 amino acids.

V gene TRBV29-1 combines with J gene TRBJ2-7; D not resolved. The CDR3 loop spans 10 amino acids. Trimming took 6 bases from V and 4 from J, leaving 7 bases between them. Germline V gives CDR1 SQVTM, CDR2 ANQGSEA. CDR3 loop: CSVVEYEQYF. CDR3 in DNA: TGCAGCGTGGTGGAGTACGAGCAGTACTTC.

The chain uses TRBV7-8 and TRBJ2-1; the D gene is possibly TRBD2 (5 bases). Trimming removed 4 bases from V and 5 bases from J, with 24 bases in between. Germline CDR1 and CDR2: SGHVS and FQNEAQ. There are 18 residues in the CDR3. The CDR3 loop reads CASSWGSALMDRNNEQFF. The CDR3 region has the DNA TGTGCCAGCAGCTGGGGTAGCGCCCTCATGGATCGGAACAATGAGCAGTTCTTC.

The CDR3 protein is CASSIAGAYNEQFF. CDR3 DNA sequence: TGTGCCAGTAGTATCGCGGGAGCCTACAATGAGCAGTTCTTC. V is TRBV19 and J is TRBJ2-1, with 7 bases that match TRBD2. The CDR3 has 14 residues. Germline CDR1 reads LNHDA; CDR2 reads SQIVND (reference sequence). The V and J ends lost 3 bases and 2 bases, in that order; junction bases with no gene match: 1.

This chain joins TRBV7-8 and TRBJ2-1; D may be TRBD2 (5 bases). The V and J ends lost 1 base and 3 bases respectively, with 10 bases between them. Germline V lookup: CDR1 SGHVS, CDR2 FQNEAQ. CDR3 size: 15 residues. In DNA, the CDR3 is TGTGCCAGCAGCTTAGAGGCGGGCTACTACAATGAGCAGTTCTTC. Its translation is CASSLEAGYYNEQFF.

The chain carries TRBV18 and TRBJ2-1; D call uncertain. This CDR3 has 13 residues. Germline V gene lookup returns CDR1 KGHSH and CDR2 LQKENI. The V and J ends lost 1 base and 8 bases respectively, with 9 bases between them. This CDR3 is CASSPLPIDEQFF. The CDR3 nucleotides read TGTGCCAGCTCACCACTACCGATTGATGAGCAGTTCTTC.

This clone is a singleton in its sample. V gene TRBV2 combines with J gene TRBJ1-6, with 8 bases lining up with TRBD1. The ends lost 3 bases at V and 9 bases at J; junction bases unmatched: 7. The germline V gene encodes CDR1 SNHLY and CDR2 FYNNEI. The CDR3 is 15 amino acids. The CDR3 nucleotides are TGTGCCAGCAGTGACGACAGGGGTTATGGTTCACCCCTCCACTTT. As protein: CASSDDRGYGSPLHF.

The sample holds one count of this clone. This rearrangement joins TRBV7-2 to TRBJ2-7; possible D gene TRBD2, 6 bases. The CDR3 runs to 16 residues. The ends were cut back, 2 bases at V and 3 bases at J, with 17 bases in the middle. CDR1 is SGHTA and CDR2 is FQGNSA in the germline V gene. The CDR3 bases are TGTGCCAGCAGCTTATCCCGACTAGATGGTCTCTACGAGCAGTACTTC. Residues: CASSLSRLDGLYEQYF. Full variable domain (outside the CDR3, taken from reference TRBV7-2 and TRBJ2-7): GAGVSQSPSNKVTEKGKDVELRCDPISGHTALYWYRQSLGQGLEFLIYFQGNSAPDKSGLPSDRFSAERTGGSVSTLTIQRTQQEDSAVYLCASSLSRLDGLYEQYFGPGTRLTVT.